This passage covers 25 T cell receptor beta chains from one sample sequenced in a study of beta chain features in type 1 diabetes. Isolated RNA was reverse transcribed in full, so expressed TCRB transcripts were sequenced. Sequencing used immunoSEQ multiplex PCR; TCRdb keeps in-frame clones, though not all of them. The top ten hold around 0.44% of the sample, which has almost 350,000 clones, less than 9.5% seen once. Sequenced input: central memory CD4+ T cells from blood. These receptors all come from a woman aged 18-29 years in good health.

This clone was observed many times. CDR3 amino acids: CASRQTSRDNIQYF. The CDR3, as DNA: TGTGCCAGCAGACAAACTAGCAGAGATAACATTCAGTACTTC. The chain recombines TRBV6-5 with TRBJ2-4, with D perhaps matching TRBD2 (6 bases). The CDR3 covers 14 residues. The V gene's germline CDR1 is MNHEY and CDR2 SVGAGI. The ends were cut back, 6 bases at V and 7 bases at J, with 16 bases in the middle.

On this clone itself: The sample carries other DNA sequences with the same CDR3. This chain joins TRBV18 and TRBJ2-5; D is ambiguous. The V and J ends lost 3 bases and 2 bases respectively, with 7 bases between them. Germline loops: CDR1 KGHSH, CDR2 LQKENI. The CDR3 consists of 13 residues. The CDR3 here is CASSPGLQETQYF. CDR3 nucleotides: TGTGCCAGCTCACCGGGTTTGCAAGAGACCCAGTACTTC.

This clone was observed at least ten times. CDR3 sequence: CASSQGTGNEKLFF. The CDR3 DNA is TGTGCCAGCAGCCAAGGGACAGGGAATGAAAAACTGTTTTTT. J is TRBJ1-4 and V is TRBV9, with 9 bases lining up with TRBD1. This CDR3 is built from 14 residues. The germline gives CDR1 SGDLS, CDR2 YYNGEE. V dropped 4 bases and J dropped 5; count of bases not matched to a gene: 3.

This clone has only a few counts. As DNA, the CDR3 is TGTGCCAGCAGCCAGCGGGAGTGGGATACGCAGTATTTT. Encoded protein: CASSQREWDTQYF. The chain has TRBV5-6 and TRBJ2-3; 8 bases are shared with TRBD2. The germline CDR1 and CDR2 sequences are SGHDT and YYEEEE. With V trimmed by 4 bases and J by 6 bases, 4 bases remained unmatched. The CDR3 covers 13 residues.

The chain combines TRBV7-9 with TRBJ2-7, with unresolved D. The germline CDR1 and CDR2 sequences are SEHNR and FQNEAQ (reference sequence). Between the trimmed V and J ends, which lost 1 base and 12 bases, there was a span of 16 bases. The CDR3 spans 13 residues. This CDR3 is CASSLEAPMAPYF. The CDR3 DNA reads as TGTGCCAGCAGCTTAGAGGCCCCAATGGCCCCGTACTTC.

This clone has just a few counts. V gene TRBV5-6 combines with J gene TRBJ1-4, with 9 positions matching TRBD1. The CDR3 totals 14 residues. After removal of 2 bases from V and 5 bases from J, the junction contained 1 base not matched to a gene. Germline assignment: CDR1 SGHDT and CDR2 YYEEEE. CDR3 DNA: TGTGCCAGCAGCTTAGGGACAGGGAATGAAAAACTGTTTTTT. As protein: CASSLGTGNEKLFF.

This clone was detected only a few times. The CDR3 nucleotides read TGTGCCATCAGTGGGGACAGGGGGCCAAACAATGAGCAGTTCTTC. Encoded protein: CAISGDRGPNNEQFF. The rearrangement uses TRBV10-3 and TRBJ2-1, with 12 nucleotides matching TRBD1. V gave up 4 bases and J gave up 5 bases; unmatched junction bases: 3. Germline-derived CDR1 and CDR2 are ENHRY and SYGVKD. The CDR3 sequence is 15 residues long.

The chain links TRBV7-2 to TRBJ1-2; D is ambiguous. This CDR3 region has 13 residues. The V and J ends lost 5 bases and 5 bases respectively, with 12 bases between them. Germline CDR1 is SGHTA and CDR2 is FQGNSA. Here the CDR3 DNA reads TGTGCCAGCAGCCCGGACGGTTGGTATGGCTACACCTTC. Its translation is CASSPDGWYGYTF.

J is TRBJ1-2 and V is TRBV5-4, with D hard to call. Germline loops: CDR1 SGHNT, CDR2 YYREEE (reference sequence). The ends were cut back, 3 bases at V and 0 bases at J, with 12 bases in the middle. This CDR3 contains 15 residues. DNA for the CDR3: TGTGCCAGCAGCTCGTCAAGGAGGGCTAACTATGGCTACACCTTC. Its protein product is CASSSSRRANYGYTF.

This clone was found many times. This CDR3 reads CASSPTYNEQFF. In nucleotides, the CDR3 is TGTGCCAGCAGCCCCACCTACAATGAGCAGTTCTTC. The rearrangement uses TRBV28 and TRBJ2-1; D not certain. Germline V lookup: CDR1 MDHEN, CDR2 SYDVKM. Trimming removed 6 bases at V and 2 bases at J, with 5 bases between. This CDR3 spans 12 amino acids.

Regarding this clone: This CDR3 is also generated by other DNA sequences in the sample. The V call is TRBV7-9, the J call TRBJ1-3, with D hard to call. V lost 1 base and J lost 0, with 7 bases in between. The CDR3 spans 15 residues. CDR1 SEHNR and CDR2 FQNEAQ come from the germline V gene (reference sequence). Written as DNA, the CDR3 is TGTGCCAGCAGCTTAGTTCCGGTCTCTGGAAACACCATATATTTT. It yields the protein CASSLVPVSGNTIYF.

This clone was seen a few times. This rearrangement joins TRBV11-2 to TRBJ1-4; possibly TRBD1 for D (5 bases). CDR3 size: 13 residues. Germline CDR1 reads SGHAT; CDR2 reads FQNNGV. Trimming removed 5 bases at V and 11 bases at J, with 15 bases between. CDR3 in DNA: TGTGCCAGCAGCCCCCCAGGGCCCGACAAACTGTTTTTT. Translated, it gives CASSPPGPDKLFF.

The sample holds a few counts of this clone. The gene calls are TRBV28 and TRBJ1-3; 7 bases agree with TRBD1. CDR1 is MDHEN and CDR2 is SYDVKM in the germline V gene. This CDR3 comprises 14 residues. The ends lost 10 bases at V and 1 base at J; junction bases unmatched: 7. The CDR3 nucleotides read TGTGCCACCGGGGGCAGGGGGTCTGGAAACACCATATATTTT. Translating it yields CATGGRGSGNTIYF.

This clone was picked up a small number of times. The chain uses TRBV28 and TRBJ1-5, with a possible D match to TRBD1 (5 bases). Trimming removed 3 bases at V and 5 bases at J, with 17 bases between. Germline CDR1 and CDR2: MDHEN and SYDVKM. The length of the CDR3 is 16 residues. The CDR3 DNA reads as TGTGCCAGCAGTTTGGGTGGCAGGGAAGGGGATCAGCCCCAGCATTTT. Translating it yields CASSLGGREGDQPQHF.

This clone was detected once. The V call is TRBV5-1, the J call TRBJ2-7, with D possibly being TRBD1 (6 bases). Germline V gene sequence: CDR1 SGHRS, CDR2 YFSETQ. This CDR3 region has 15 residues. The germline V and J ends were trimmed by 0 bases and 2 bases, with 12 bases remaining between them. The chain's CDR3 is CASSLGQGKTYEQYF. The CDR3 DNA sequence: TGCGCCAGCAGCTTGGGGCAGGGGAAAACCTACGAGCAGTACTTC.

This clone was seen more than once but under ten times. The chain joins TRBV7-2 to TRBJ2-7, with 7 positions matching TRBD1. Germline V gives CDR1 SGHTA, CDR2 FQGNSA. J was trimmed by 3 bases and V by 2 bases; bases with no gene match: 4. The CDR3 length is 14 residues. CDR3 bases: TGTGCCAGCAGCTTACGGGACAGTGACTACGAGCAGTACTTC. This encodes CASSLRDSDYEQYF.

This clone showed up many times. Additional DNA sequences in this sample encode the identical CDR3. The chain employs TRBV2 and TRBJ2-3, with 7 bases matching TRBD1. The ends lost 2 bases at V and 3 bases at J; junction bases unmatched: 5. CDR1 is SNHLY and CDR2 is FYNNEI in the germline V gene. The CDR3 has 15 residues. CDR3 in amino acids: CASSERTGGTDTQYF. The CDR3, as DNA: TGTGCCAGCAGTGAAAGGACAGGTGGTACAGATACGCAGTATTTT.

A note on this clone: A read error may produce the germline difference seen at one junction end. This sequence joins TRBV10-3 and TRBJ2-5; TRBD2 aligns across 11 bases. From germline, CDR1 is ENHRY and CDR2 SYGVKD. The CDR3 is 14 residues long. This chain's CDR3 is CASSVTSGSATQYF. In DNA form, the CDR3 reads TGTGCCAGCAGTGTAACTAGCGGGAGCGCGACCCAGTACTTC.

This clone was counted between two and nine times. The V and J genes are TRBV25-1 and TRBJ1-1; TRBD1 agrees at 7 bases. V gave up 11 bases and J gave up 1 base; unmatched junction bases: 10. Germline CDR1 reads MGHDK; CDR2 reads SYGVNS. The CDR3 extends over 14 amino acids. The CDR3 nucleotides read TGTGCCGCCAGCCCTGACAGGGCGAACACTGAAGCTTTCTTT. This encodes CAASPDRANTEAFF. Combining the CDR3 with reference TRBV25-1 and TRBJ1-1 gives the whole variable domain EADIYQTPRYLVIGTGKKITLECSQTMGHDKMYWYQQDPGMELHLIHYSYGVNSTEKGDLSSESTVSRIRTEHFPLTLESARPSHTSQYLCAASPDRANTEAFFGQGTRLTVV.

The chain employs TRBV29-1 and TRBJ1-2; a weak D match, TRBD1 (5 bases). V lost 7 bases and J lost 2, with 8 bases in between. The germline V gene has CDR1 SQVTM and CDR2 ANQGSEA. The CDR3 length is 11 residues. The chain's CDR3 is CSGGDNYGYTF. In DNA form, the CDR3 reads TGCAGCGGGGGGGACAACTATGGCTACACCTTC.

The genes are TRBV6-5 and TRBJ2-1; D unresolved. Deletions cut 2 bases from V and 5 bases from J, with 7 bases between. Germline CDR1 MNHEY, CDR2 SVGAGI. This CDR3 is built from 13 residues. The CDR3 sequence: CASSYMADNEQFF. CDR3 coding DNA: TGTGCCAGCAGTTACATGGCGGACAATGAGCAGTTCTTC.

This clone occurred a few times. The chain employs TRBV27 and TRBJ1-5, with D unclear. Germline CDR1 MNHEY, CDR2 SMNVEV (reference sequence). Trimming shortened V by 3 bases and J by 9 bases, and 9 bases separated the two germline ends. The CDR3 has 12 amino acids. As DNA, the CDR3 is TGTGCCAGCAGTTTCCGCGAGGGGCCCCAGCATTTT. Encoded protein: CASSFREGPQHF.

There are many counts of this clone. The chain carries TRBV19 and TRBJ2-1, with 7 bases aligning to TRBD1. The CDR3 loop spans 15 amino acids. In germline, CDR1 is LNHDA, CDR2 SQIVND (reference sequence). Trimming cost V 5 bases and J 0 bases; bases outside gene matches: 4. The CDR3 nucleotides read TGTGCCAGTAGTCTACAGGGGAGCTCCTACAATGAGCAGTTCTTC. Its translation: CASSLQGSSYNEQFF.

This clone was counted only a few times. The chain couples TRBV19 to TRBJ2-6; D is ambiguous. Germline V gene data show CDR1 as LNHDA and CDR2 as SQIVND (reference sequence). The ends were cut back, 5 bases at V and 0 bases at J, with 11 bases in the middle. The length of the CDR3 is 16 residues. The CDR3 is CASSRHSISGANVLTF. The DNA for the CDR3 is TGTGCCAGTAGTCGACACAGCATCTCTGGGGCCAACGTCCTGACTTTC.

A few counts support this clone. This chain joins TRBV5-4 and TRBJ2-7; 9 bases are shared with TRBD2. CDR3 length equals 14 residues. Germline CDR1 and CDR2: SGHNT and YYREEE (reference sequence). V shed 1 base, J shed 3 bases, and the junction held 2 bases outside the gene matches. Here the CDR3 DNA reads TGTGCCAGCAGCTTGTCTAGCGGGAACTACGAGCAGTACTTC. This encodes CASSLSSGNYEQYF.